These 17 T cell receptor beta chains came from one sample sequenced in a study of Ad26.COV2.S vaccination and SARS-CoV-2 variants. The table came from immunoSEQ multiplex PCR; TCRdb's copy has only in-frame clones and leaves some out. The sample has about 350,000 clones, about 88% seen once. This sample's treatment: some 20 received Ad26.COV2.S at low or high dose, single or two shots; several received placebo; per-sample allocation not given. Collection of the samples took place on day 63 after the first injection of vaccine or placebo. The source material was peripheral blood, sampled in a trial of Ad26.COV2.S vaccine versus placebo. These receptors originate from a person aged 18-60 years who received the Ad26.COV2.S COVID-19 vaccine or a placebo.

This chain connects TRBV6-5 to TRBJ2-5; D may be TRBD1 (6 bases). The CDR3 contains 13 residues. Germline V CDR1 and CDR2: MNHEY, SVGAGI. The V and J ends lost 5 bases and 4 bases respectively, with 11 bases between them. CDR3 DNA sequence: TGTGCCAGCAGTCCCCAGGGGCGAGAGACCCAGTACTTC. This translates into CASSPQGRETQYF.

The gene calls are TRBV27 and TRBJ1-1; D unresolved. The V end lost 4 bases, the J end lost 9 bases, and 12 bases lay between the germline ends. CDR3 length equals 12 residues. Germline V gives CDR1 MNHEY, CDR2 SMNVEV (reference sequence). CDR3 in amino acids: CASSSRGSQAFF. The CDR3, as DNA: TGTGCCAGCAGTTCAAGAGGTTCCCAAGCTTTCTTT.

This clone appeared a few times. The V call is TRBV29-1, the J call TRBJ1-5; 9 positions agree with TRBD1. Germline V gene data show CDR1 as SQVTM and CDR2 as ANQGSEA. With 6 bases clipped from V and 10 bases from J, the junction kept 13 bases outside the gene matches. This CDR3 comprises 14 residues. DNA of the CDR3: TGCAGCGTGTCCGGACAGGGGACTTACGGACCCCAGCATTTT. Amino acids: CSVSGQGTYGPQHF.

This clone was detected once. The gene calls are TRBV10-3 and TRBJ1-2; D ambiguous. Trimming removed 0 bases at V and 5 bases at J, with 13 bases between. CDR1 is ENHRY and CDR2 is SYGVKD in the germline V gene. The CDR3 loop spans 15 amino acids. The CDR3 loop is CAISESFGGPYGYTF. CDR3 sequence (DNA): TGTGCCATCAGTGAGTCGTTCGGCGGTCCTTATGGCTACACCTTC.

This clone is a singleton in its sample. This chain uses TRBV30 with TRBJ1-1; 8 nucleotides line up with TRBD1. Trimming cost V 4 bases and J 1 base; bases outside gene matches: 8. The CDR3 spans 15 residues. Germline loops: CDR1 GTSNPN, CDR2 SVGIG (reference sequence). CDR3 amino acids: CAWTKRDRRNTEAFF. The CDR3 DNA follows: TGTGCCTGGACTAAGAGGGACAGGAGGAACACTGAAGCTTTCTTT.

There are many counts of this clone. This sequence joins TRBV4-3 and TRBJ2-2; 9 bases align to TRBD2. Germline CDR1 and CDR2: LGHNA and YSLEER. The CDR3 sequence is 18 residues long. V lost 1 base and J lost 0; bases outside the gene matches: 6. Written as DNA, the CDR3 is TGCGCCAGCAGCCAAGTGTCTCTAGCGGGAACGAACACCGGGGAGCTGTTTTTT. It is translated as CASSQVSLAGTNTGELFF.

This rearrangement joins TRBV28 to TRBJ1-1, with D unresolved. CDR1 is MDHEN, CDR2 SYDVKM, per germline. Trimming removed 3 bases from V and 2 bases from J, with 7 bases in between. There are 13 residues in the CDR3. DNA for the CDR3: TGTGCCAGCAGTTTTAGGGTTAACACTGAAGCTTTCTTT. This codes for CASSFRVNTEAFF.

The V gene is TRBV4-3, the J gene TRBJ1-3; D gene ambiguous. CDR3 length: 13 residues. The V and J ends lost 0 bases and 0 bases respectively, with 0 bases between them. Germline CDR1 LGHNA, CDR2 YSLEER. The CDR3 nucleotides are TGCGCCAGCAGCCAAGACTCTGGAAACACCATATATTTT. Its translation: CASSQDSGNTIYF.

This sequence joins TRBV6-5 and TRBJ1-5; D is unresolved. The ends were cut back, 6 bases at V and 4 bases at J, with 4 bases in the middle. Germline V lookup: CDR1 MNHEY, CDR2 SVGAGI. The CDR3 has 11 amino acids. The CDR3 bases are TGTGCCAGCAGCGTTAATCAGCCCCAGCATTTT. Its translation is CASSVNQPQHF.

The chain has TRBV7-6 and TRBJ2-7, with TRBD2 as a possible D gene (6 bases). V lost 2 bases and J lost 5, with 10 bases in between. Germline CDR1 and CDR2: SGHVS and FNYEAQ. CDR3 length equals 13 residues. DNA for the CDR3: TGTGCCAGCAGCTTAAATCCGGGGGACGAGCAGTACTTC. Its protein is CASSLNPGDEQYF.

This clone was found once. The CDR3 bases are TGTGCCAGCTCACTCAGTCGTACGACATCGGGTGAATATGAAAAACTGTTTTTT. The encoded protein is CASSLSRTTSGEYEKLFF. The gene calls are TRBV18 and TRBJ1-4; D gene uncertain. Looked up from germline, CDR1 is KGHSH and CDR2 is LQKENI. This CDR3 has 18 residues. V was trimmed by 4 bases and J by 6 bases, leaving 24 bases between them.

The rearrangement joins TRBV7-9 to TRBJ2-7; D not certain. From germline, CDR1 is SEHNR and CDR2 FQNEAQ (reference sequence). Trimming took 4 bases from V and 3 from J, leaving 7 bases between them. The CDR3 contains 12 residues. In nucleotides, the CDR3 is TGTGCCAGCAGCTCAACATTCTACGAGCAGTACTTC. It is translated as CASSSTFYEQYF.

The chain combines TRBV6-5 with TRBJ2-1; D possibly corresponds to TRBD2 (5 bases). This CDR3 comprises 13 residues. Trimming left V 4 bases short and J 10 bases short, with 14 bases between. Germline V CDR1 and CDR2: MNHEY, SVGAGI. DNA of the CDR3: TGTGCCAGCAGTTCGCGCCCTCGAGGGGAGCAGTTCTTC. Protein sequence: CASSSRPRGEQFF.

V gene TRBV7-9 combines with J gene TRBJ1-4; possible D gene TRBD1, 5 bases. This CDR3 region has 11 residues. Trimming took 5 bases from V and 15 from J, leaving 13 bases between them. The germline CDR1 and CDR2 sequences are SEHNR and FQNEAQ (reference sequence). CDR3 in amino acids: CASSLQAVVFF. DNA for the CDR3: TGTGCCAGCAGCCTACAGGCGGTTGTGTTTTTT.

Worth noting for this clone: The same CDR3 can be traced to other DNA sequences in this sample. V usage is TRBV7-2 and J usage is TRBJ1-2; 7 bases line up with TRBD1. The CDR3 loop spans 15 amino acids. With V trimmed by 5 bases and J by 2 bases, 8 bases remained unmatched. Germline-derived CDR1 and CDR2 are SGHTA and FQGNSA. CDR3 DNA sequence: TGTGCCAGCAGCCCCAGGACAGGTGGCAACTATGGCTACACCTTC. Protein product: CASSPRTGGNYGYTF. The full variable domain, completed using reference TRBV7-2 and TRBJ1-2, is GAGVSQSPSNKVTEKGKDVELRCDPISGHTALYWYRQSLGQGLEFLIYFQGNSAPDKSGLPSDRFSAERTGGSVSTLTIQRTQQEDSAVYLCASSPRTGGNYGYTFGSGTRLTVV.

The chain joins TRBV5-1 to TRBJ2-2; D may be TRBD1 (6 bases). The germline gives CDR1 SGHRS, CDR2 YFSETQ. V lost 3 bases to trimming and J lost 1 base, with 7 bases between them. This CDR3 has 14 residues. DNA for the CDR3: TGCGCCAGCAGCTGGGGACAGAACACCGGGGAGCTGTTTTTT. Translated: CASSWGQNTGELFF.

This clone was observed a single time. CDR3 region: CAISSQGRSASGNTIYF. The CDR3 nucleotides read TGTGCCATCAGCTCACAGGGACGTAGTGCTTCTGGAAACACCATATATTTT. The chain combines TRBV10-3 with TRBJ1-3; possible D gene TRBD1, 6 bases. V lost 6 bases, J lost 1 base, and 19 bases lay in between. This CDR3 region has 17 residues. Germline CDR1 ENHRY, CDR2 SYGVKD.